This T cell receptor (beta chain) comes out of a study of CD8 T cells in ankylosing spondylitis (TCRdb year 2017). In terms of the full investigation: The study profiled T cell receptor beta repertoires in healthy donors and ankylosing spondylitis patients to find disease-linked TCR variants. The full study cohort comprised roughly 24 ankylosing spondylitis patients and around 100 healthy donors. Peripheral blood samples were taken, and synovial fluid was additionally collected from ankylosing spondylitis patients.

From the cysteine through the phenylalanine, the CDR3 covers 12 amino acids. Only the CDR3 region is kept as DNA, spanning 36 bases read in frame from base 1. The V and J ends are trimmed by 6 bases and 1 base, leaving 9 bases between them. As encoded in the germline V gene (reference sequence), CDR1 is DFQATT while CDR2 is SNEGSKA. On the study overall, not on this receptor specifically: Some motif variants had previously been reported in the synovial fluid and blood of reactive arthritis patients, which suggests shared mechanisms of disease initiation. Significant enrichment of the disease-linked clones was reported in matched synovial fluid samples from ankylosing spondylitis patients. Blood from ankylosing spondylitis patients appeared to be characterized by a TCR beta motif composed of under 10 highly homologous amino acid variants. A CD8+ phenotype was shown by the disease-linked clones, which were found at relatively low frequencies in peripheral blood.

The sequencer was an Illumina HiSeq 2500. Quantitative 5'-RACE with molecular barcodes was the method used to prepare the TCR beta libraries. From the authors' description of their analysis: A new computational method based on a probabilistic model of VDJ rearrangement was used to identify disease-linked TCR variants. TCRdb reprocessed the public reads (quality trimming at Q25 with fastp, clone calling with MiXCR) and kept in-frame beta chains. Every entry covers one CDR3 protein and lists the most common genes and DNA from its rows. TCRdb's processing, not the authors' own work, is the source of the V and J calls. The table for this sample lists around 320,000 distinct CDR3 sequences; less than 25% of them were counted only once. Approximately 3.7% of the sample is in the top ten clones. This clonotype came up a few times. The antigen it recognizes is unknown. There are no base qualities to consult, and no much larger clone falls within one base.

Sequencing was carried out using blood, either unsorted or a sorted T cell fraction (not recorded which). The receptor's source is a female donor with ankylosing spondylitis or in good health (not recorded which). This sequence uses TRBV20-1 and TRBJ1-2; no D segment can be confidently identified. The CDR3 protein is CSAGGFNYGYTF. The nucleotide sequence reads TGCAGTGCCGGAGGGTTTAACTATGGCTACACCTTC.